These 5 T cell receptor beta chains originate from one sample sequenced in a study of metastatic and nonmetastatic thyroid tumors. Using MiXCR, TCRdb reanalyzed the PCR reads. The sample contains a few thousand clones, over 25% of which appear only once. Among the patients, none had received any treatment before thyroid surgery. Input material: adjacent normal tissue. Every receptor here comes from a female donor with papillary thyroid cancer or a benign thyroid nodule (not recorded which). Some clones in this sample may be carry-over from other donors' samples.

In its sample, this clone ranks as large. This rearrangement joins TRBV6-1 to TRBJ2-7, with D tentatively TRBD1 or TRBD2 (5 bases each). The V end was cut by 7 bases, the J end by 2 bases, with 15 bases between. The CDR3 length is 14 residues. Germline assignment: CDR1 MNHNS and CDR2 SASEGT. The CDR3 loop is CASTTGTDPYEQYF. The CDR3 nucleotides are TGTGCCAGCACCACCGGGACGGACCCCTACGAGCAGTACTTC.

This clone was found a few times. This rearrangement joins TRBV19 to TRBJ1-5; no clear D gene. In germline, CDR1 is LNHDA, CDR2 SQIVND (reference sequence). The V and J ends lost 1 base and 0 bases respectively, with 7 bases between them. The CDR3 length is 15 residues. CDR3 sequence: CASSIVHNSNQPQHF. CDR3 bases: TGTGCCAGTAGTATAGTACACAATAGCAATCAGCCCCAGCATTTT.

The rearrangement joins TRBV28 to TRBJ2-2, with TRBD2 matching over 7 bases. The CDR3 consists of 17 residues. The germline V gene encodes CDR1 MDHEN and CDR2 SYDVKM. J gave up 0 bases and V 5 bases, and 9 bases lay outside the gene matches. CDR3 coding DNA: TGTGCCAGCAGTAGCGCGGGGGAGGTGACGAACACCGGGGAGCTGTTTTTT. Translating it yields CASSSAGEVTNTGELFF.

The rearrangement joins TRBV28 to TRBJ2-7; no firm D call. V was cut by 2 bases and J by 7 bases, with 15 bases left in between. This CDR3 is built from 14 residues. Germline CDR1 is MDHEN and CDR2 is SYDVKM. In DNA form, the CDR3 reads TGTGCCAGCAGTTTACCTAGTGGGCTAAGGGAGCAGTACTTC. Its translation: CASSLPSGLREQYF.

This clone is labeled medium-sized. CDR3 bases: TGTGCCAGCAGTAACCCTAGGGGGGGGGCTCGGGGCTACACCTTC. Residues: CASSNPRGGARGYTF. The chain couples TRBV2 to TRBJ1-2; maybe TRBD1 (6 bases). Germline V gene sequence: CDR1 SNHLY, CDR2 FYNNEI. Trimming stripped 5 bases from V and 8 bases from J, with 21 bases between. The CDR3 totals 15 residues.